What follows describes a single T cell receptor (beta chain). The antigen is undetermined. The CDR3 length is 16 residues. V lost 5 bases, J lost 6 bases, and 21 bases lay in between. The germline V gene encodes CDR1 SGHAT and CDR2 FQNNGV. Together with a sample-barcoded 5' primer, a J-beta primer mix was included in a second PCR lasting 7 to 11 cycles. TCRdb reprocessed the 5' RACE reads via MiXCR and lists one record per CDR3 protein. The repertoire holds 850,000 to 1,300,000 distinct CDR3 sequences, with 35% to 50% as singletons. Per-sample yields of isolated PBMCs were at least 6.5 million. The sample belongs to a study of blood T cells in healthy people across ages. The study, taken as a whole, reports: Diversity was higher, and naive CD4+ cells more numerous, in long-lived donors than in aged donors. Naive and antigen-experienced cells could not be conclusively compared, given unsorted PBMCs.

The chain has TRBV11-2 and TRBJ2-3; D is ambiguous. This receptor was taken from a woman aged 55-75 years in good health. Sequenced material: blood. CDR3 sequence: CASSRRLALPRDTQYF. In DNA, the CDR3 is TGTGCCAGCAGCCGCCGGCTGGCTCTCCCCCGGGATACGCAGTATTTT.